Following are 27 T cell receptor beta chains from one sample sequenced in a study of blood T cell repertoires in COVID-19 (dated by TCRdb to 2018 to 2020). Library prep was done by the immunoSEQ multiplex PCR assay. TCRdb stores this immuneACCESS table with in-frame sequences only. Part of the clones is absent; in the studies checked, under half of the shortfall reflects unresolved V genes, and no reason is known for the rest. The table for this sample lists approximately 390,000 clones; more than 70% of them were counted only once. About 2% of the sample is held by the ten biggest clonotypes. Sample: peripheral blood. These receptors were obtained from a woman aged 55-70 years with COVID-19, enrolled during active disease.

The gene calls are TRBV7-9 and TRBJ2-5; 7 bases align to TRBD1. CDR3 length equals 15 residues. Germline CDR1 is SEHNR and CDR2 is FQNEAQ (reference sequence). V shed 1 base and J 3 bases; nucleotides not matched to a gene: 5. This CDR3 is CASSLVGTAKETQYF. CDR3 bases: TGTGCCAGCAGCTTAGTAGGGACAGCTAAAGAGACCCAGTACTTC.

The genes are TRBV3-1 (or the pseudogene TRBV3-2) and TRBJ1-5; D not certain. CDR3 length: 13 amino acids. In germline, CDR1 is LGHDT, CDR2 YNNKEL (reference sequence). Trimming took 4 bases from V and 5 from J, leaving 9 bases between them. CDR3 amino acids: CASSRTQDQPQHF. CDR3 sequence (DNA): TGTGCCAGCAGCCGCACGCAGGATCAGCCCCAGCATTTT.

The chain joins TRBV11-3 to TRBJ2-7; TRBD1 might be the D (6 bases). V lost 5 bases and J lost 3, with 14 bases in between. This CDR3 is built from 14 residues. In germline, CDR1 is SGHNT, CDR2 YENEEA. CDR3 sequence reads: CASSPTGNLYEQYF. In DNA, the CDR3 is TGTGCCAGCAGCCCAACAGGGAATCTCTACGAGCAGTACTTC.

On this clone: The same CDR3 arises from other DNA sequences in this sample as well. The chain recombines TRBV5-1 with TRBJ2-3, with 9 bases matching TRBD1. The CDR3 contains 14 residues. Per the germline V gene, CDR1 is SGHRS and CDR2 is YFSETQ. V lost 2 bases and J lost 5; bases outside the gene matches: 3. The CDR3 nucleotides are TGCGCCAGCAGCTTCGGACAGGGGCGAGATACGCAGTATTTT. This encodes CASSFGQGRDTQYF.

The chain combines TRBV6-6 with TRBJ1-2; 7 nucleotides line up with TRBD1. The germline V gene encodes CDR1 MNHNY and CDR2 SVGAGI (reference sequence). V was pared by 5 bases and J by 3 bases, with 3 bases of the junction left unmatched. The CDR3 loop spans 13 amino acids. The CDR3 loop is CASSLRGYYGYTF. CDR3 DNA sequence: TGTGCCAGCAGTCTCAGGGGGTACTATGGCTACACCTTC.

The genes are TRBV19 and TRBJ1-2; 7 nucleotides agree with TRBD1. The V and J ends lost 5 bases and 0 bases, in that order; junction bases with no gene match: 6. The germline V gene has CDR1 LNHDA and CDR2 SQIVND (reference sequence). This CDR3 has 15 amino acids. The CDR3 here is CASSFRQGSNYGYTF. CDR3 coding DNA: TGTGCCAGTAGTTTCCGACAGGGTTCTAACTATGGCTACACCTTC.

The chain joins TRBV18 to TRBJ1-1; 9 bases agree with TRBD1. Per germline, CDR1 KGHSH and CDR2 LQKENI. The CDR3 is 14 residues long. The trim removed 4 bases at V and 4 bases at J, leaving 4 bases unmatched. The CDR3 sequence: CASSRDREATEAFF. The DNA for the CDR3 is TGTGCCAGCTCACGGGACAGGGAGGCCACTGAAGCTTTCTTT.

V is TRBV4-2 and J is TRBJ1-6, with 7 bases fitting TRBD1. CDR3 length: 17 amino acids. Per the germline V gene, CDR1 is LGHNA and CDR2 is YNFKEQ. Losses at the gene ends were 4 bases for V and 0 bases for J; bases not matched to a gene: 6. The chain's CDR3 is CASSPDRLISYNSPLHF. In DNA, the CDR3 is TGTGCCAGCAGCCCGGACAGGCTAATCTCCTATAATTCACCCCTCCACTTT.

This clone has only one observation. V is TRBV11-2 and J is TRBJ1-2; 7 nucleotides align to TRBD1. Germline trimming cut 11 bases from V and 5 bases from J; bases unmatched to any gene: 14. The germline CDR1 and CDR2 sequences are SGHAT and FQNNGV. The CDR3 covers 14 residues. DNA of the CDR3: TGTGCCGGGCCGGACAGGATAAAAACTTATGGCTACACCTTC. Protein product: CAGPDRIKTYGYTF.

V is TRBV29-1 and J is TRBJ2-3; TRBD2 aligns across 8 bases. V dropped 6 bases and J dropped 6; count of bases not matched to a gene: 8. Germline-derived CDR1 and CDR2 are SQVTM and ANQGSEA. This CDR3 contains 13 residues. Written as DNA, the CDR3 is TGCAGCGTGATGATTAGCGGGGCGGATACGCAGTATTTT. Protein: CSVMISGADTQYF.

The V gene is TRBV27, the J gene TRBJ1-2; the D gene is possibly TRBD1 (6 bases). With 6 bases removed from V and 7 bases from J, the gap between germline ends came to 15 bases. In germline, CDR1 is MNHEY, CDR2 SMNVEV (reference sequence). This CDR3 has 13 residues. Here the CDR3 reads CASSPDGRGGYTF. Here the CDR3 DNA reads TGTGCCAGCAGCCCAGATGGCAGGGGTGGCTACACCTTC.

The rearrangement links TRBV5-4 to TRBJ2-5, with TRBD2 matching 8 bases. The CDR3 totals 15 residues. The J segment lost 4 bases and the V segment lost 4 bases, leaving 9 bases of the junction unmatched. CDR1 is SGHNT, CDR2 YYREEE, per germline (reference sequence). The DNA for the CDR3 is TGTGCCAGCAGCAGACGAGCGGGGGAGGCAGAGACCCAGTACTTC. Translating gives CASSRRAGEAETQYF.

This clone came up a few times. The sample holds other DNA sequences that translate to the same CDR3. The chain links TRBV9 to TRBJ1-2, with 9 bases aligning to TRBD1. CDR1 is SGDLS, CDR2 YYNGEE, per germline. This CDR3 region has 14 residues. The junction had 3 bases not matched to a gene; V was cut back by 3 bases and J by 3 bases. CDR3 protein: CASSAGQGDYGYTF. CDR3 coding DNA: TGTGCCAGCAGCGCGGGACAGGGTGACTATGGCTACACCTTC.

The genes are TRBV6-5 and TRBJ2-3; 7 bases line up with TRBD2. V gave up 2 bases and J gave up 0 bases; unmatched junction bases: 2. The CDR3 covers 15 residues. Germline-derived CDR1 and CDR2 are MNHEY and SVGAGI. The chain's CDR3 is CASSYGRGSTDTQYF. The DNA of the CDR3 is TGTGCCAGCAGTTACGGGCGGGGGAGCACAGATACGCAGTATTTT.

V usage is TRBV9 and J usage is TRBJ2-7, with D possibly being TRBD2 (6 bases). Trimming cost V 2 bases and J 3 bases, with 12 bases left between them. This CDR3 contains 14 residues. The germline V gene has CDR1 SGDLS and CDR2 YYNGEE. The CDR3 DNA sequence: TGTGCCAGCAGCGTGGGTAGCGGCAACTACGAGCAGTACTTC. Its translation: CASSVGSGNYEQYF.

In this sample, this clone turned up once. The chain joins TRBV28 to TRBJ1-1; TRBD1 matches at 7 bases. V shed 10 bases, J shed 1 base, and the junction held 3 bases outside the gene matches. The CDR3 covers 12 residues. Germline V gene lookup returns CDR1 MDHEN and CDR2 SYDVKM. CDR3 region: CATGTANTEAFF. The DNA of the CDR3 is TGTGCCACCGGGACAGCGAACACTGAAGCTTTCTTT.

The V call is TRBV12-3 or TRBV12-4, the J call TRBJ1-4; D remains ambiguous. V lost 4 bases and J 8 bases, leaving 8 bases between the germline ends. The CDR3 extends over 12 amino acids. The CDR3 DNA reads as TGTGCCAGCAGTTGGGTCGGGGAAAAACTGTTTTTT. Translated, it gives CASSWVGEKLFF.

This chain joins TRBV28 and TRBJ1-3; 9 bases line up with TRBD1. V lost 5 bases, J lost 4 bases, and 3 bases stayed unmatched. This CDR3 is 14 amino acids long. Germline values: CDR1 MDHEN, CDR2 SYDVKM. The CDR3 DNA is TGTGCCAGCAGTCCACAGGGGGCCGGAAACACCATATATTTT. Encoded protein: CASSPQGAGNTIYF.

The V call is TRBV9, the J call TRBJ2-3; maybe TRBD2 (5 bases). The CDR3 totals 17 residues. Germline CDR1 SGDLS, CDR2 YYNGEE. V lost 3 bases to trimming and J lost 7 bases, with 24 bases between them. The CDR3 spells CASSGLREGSSIYTQYF. CDR3 DNA sequence: TGTGCCAGCAGCGGGTTACGGGAAGGATCGTCGATCTATACGCAGTATTTT.

V is TRBV24-1 and J is TRBJ2-3; TRBD2 matches at 13 bases. The CDR3 length is 16 residues. Germline CDR1 reads KGHDR; CDR2 reads SFDVKD. With V trimmed by 5 bases and J by 4 bases, 5 bases remained unmatched. For the CDR3, the DNA is TGTGCCACCAGTGTCGTAGGACTAGCGGGAGCAGATACGCAGTATTTT. Residues: CATSVVGLAGADTQYF.

J is TRBJ2-1 and V is TRBV5-1; TRBD2 might be the D (7 bases). The germline V gene encodes CDR1 SGHRS and CDR2 YFSETQ. The CDR3 runs 15 residues. V was cut by 0 bases and J by 7 bases, with 14 bases left in between. The CDR3 DNA follows: TGCGCCAGCAGCTTGGATCCGGGGGGCAGGAATGAGCAGTTCTTC. It encodes CASSLDPGGRNEQFF.

V is TRBV6-5 and J is TRBJ1-2; a possible D gene is TRBD1 (5 bases). The V end lost 7 bases, the J end lost 2 bases, and 14 bases lay between the germline ends. CDR1 MNHEY and CDR2 SVGAGI come from the germline V gene. There are 14 residues in the CDR3. The CDR3 region is CASNGGLGNYGYTF. The CDR3 DNA reads TGTGCCAGCAATGGGGGACTGGGAAACTATGGCTACACCTTC.

The genes are TRBV20-1 and TRBJ2-7; 7 bases agree with TRBD1. CDR1 DFQATT and CDR2 SNEGSKA come from the germline V gene (reference sequence). V lost 2 bases to trimming and J lost 6 bases; unmatched junction nucleotides: 1. The CDR3 is 11 amino acids. The CDR3 is CSARPGGEQYF. The CDR3 region has the DNA TGCAGTGCTAGACCAGGGGGCGAGCAGTACTTC.

The count of this clone is one. V and J are TRBV18 and TRBJ2-2, with D maybe TRBD1 (5 bases). Germline values: CDR1 KGHSH, CDR2 LQKENI. Trimming took 2 bases from V and 7 from J, leaving 14 bases between them. The CDR3 runs 15 residues. DNA for the CDR3: TGTGCCAGCTCACCAACGACCAGGGAATACGGGGAGCTGTTTTTT. It encodes CASSPTTREYGELFF.

V gene TRBV19 combines with J gene TRBJ1-5; D unresolved. The CDR3 runs 14 residues. Germline values: CDR1 LNHDA, CDR2 SQIVND (reference sequence). V lost 3 bases and J lost 4, with 10 bases in between. The chain's CDR3 is CASSMGGRNQPQHF. In DNA, the CDR3 is TGTGCCAGTAGTATGGGAGGACGAAATCAGCCCCAGCATTTT.

The rearrangement uses TRBV10-3 and TRBJ1-1, with 7 positions matching TRBD1. This CDR3 spans 16 amino acids. The trim removed 9 bases at V and 1 base at J, leaving 14 bases unmatched. Germline V CDR1 and CDR2: ENHRY, SYGVKD. The CDR3 nucleotides are TGTGCCATGGCCGGGACAGCCTCGGGTCAGAACACTGAAGCTTTCTTT. This encodes CAMAGTASGQNTEAFF.

J is TRBJ2-7 and V is TRBV5-1, with D unclear. V was trimmed by 3 bases and J by 2 bases, leaving 9 bases between them. This CDR3 contains 13 residues. Germline values: CDR1 SGHRS, CDR2 YFSETQ. The CDR3, as DNA: TGCGCCAGCAGCTCCGAGAACCCCTACGAGCAGTACTTC. It yields the protein CASSSENPYEQYF.